Reported below is one T cell receptor (beta chain). Its cognate antigen is unknown. Sequenced by immunoSEQ multiplex PCR; TCRdb stores in-frame clones only, minus some. Here the sample spans about 2,200,000 clones, under 95% being singletons. The CDR3 covers 14 residues. The V gene's germline CDR1 is SQVTM and CDR2 ANQGSEA. J was trimmed by 1 base and V by 8 bases; bases with no gene match: 7. The data originate from a study of shared clonotypes between healthy human individuals. Study-wide results and limits: Non-shared clonotypes had lower generation probabilities than those shared by all four donors. A few donors shared approximately 5% of their naive CD4 clonotypes.

CD45RO-negative CD8 cells positively selected for CCR7 made up the naive population, which excluded terminally differentiated effector memory CD45RA+ cells. The V gene is TRBV29-1, the J gene TRBJ2-3, with 9 bases that match TRBD2. The clonotype comes from a man aged 18 to 35 in good health. Some clones in this sample may be carry-over from other donors' samples. Sequenced sample: naive CD8+ T cells from PBMCs. CDR3 coding DNA: TGCAGCCCGCTGGTAGCGGGAGGCACAGATACGCAGTATTTT. Its protein is CSPLVAGGTDTQYF.